This paragraph covers one T cell receptor beta chain sequence. Its antigen is currently unknown. This sample was included in a study of post-analysis software for immune sequencing data. Whole-study results and caveats: Those with multiple sclerosis, the patient group, showed significantly lower normalized Chao1 diversity than controls. Higher frequency in patients than in controls was seen for roughly five TRBV segments, with TRBV5-6, TRBV5-1 and TRBV20-1 among them.

Unique molecular identifiers had been added to the TCR beta cDNA libraries. About 500,000 cDNA molecules were obtained per 1 to 10 million input T cells. TCRdb fed the PCR reads into MiXCR, producing one record per CDR3 protein. Of 150,000 to 200,000 distinct CDR3 sequences in the sample, roughly 31% were seen once. The V gene's germline CDR1 is MNHNS and CDR2 SASEGT. This CDR3 contains 13 residues. Trimming pared 3 bases from V and 7 bases from J, leaving 10 bases between. The chain recombines TRBV6-1 with TRBJ2-1, with D possibly TRBD1 on 5 matching bases. This TCR came from a girl aged 5 to 17 with multiple sclerosis. Specimen: blood. DNA of the CDR3: TGTGCCAGCAGTGATCCCAGGGTAAATGAGCAGTTCTTC. Its protein is CASSDPRVNEQFF.